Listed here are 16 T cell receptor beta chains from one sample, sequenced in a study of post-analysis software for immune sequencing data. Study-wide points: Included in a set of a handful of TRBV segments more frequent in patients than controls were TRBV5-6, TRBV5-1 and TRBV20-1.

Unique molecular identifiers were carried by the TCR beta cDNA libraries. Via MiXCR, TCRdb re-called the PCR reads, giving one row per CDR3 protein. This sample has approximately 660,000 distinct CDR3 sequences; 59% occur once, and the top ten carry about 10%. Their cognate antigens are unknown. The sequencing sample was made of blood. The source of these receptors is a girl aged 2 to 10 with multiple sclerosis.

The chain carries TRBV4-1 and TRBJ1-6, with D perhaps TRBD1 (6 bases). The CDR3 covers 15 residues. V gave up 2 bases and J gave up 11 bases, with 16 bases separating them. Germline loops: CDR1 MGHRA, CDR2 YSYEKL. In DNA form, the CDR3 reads TGCGCCAGCAGCCAATATAGGGGGTCTGGTCCACCCCTCCACTTT. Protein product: CASSQYRGSGPPLHF.

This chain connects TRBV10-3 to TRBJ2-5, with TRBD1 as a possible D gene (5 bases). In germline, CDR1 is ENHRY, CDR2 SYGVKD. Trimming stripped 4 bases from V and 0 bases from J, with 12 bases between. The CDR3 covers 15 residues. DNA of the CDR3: TGTGCCATCAGTGGGGGCAGACCGTACCAAGAGACCCAGTACTTC. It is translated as CAISGGRPYQETQYF.

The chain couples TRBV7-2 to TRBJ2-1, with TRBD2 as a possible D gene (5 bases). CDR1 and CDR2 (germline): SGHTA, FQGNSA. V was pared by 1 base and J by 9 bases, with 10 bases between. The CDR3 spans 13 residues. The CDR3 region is CASSLGGEGEQFF. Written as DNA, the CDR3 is TGTGCCAGCAGCTTAGGGGGTGAGGGTGAGCAGTTCTTC.

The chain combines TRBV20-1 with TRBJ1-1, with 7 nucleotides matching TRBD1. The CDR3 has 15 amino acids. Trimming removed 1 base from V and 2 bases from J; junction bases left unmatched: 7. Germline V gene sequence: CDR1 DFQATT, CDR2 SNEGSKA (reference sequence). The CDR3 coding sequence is TGCAGTGCTAGAGTCCGGGCAGGGGGAAACACTGAAGCTTTCTTT. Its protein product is CSARVRAGGNTEAFF.

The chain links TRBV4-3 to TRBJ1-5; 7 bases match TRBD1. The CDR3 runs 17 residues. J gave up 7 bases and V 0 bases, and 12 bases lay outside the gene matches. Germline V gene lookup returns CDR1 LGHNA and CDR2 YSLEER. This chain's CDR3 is CASSQDFPRGEGQPQHF. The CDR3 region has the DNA TGCGCCAGCAGCCAAGATTTCCCCAGGGGGGAGGGACAGCCCCAGCATTTT.

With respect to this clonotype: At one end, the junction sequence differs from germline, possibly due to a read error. DNA of the CDR3: TGTGTCAGCAGTCCACGGACGGGGCAAGAGACCCAGTACTTC. Protein: CVSSPRTGQETQYF. V is TRBV12-3 or TRBV12-4 and J is TRBJ2-5; possibly TRBD2 for D (5 bases). The CDR3 is 14 amino acids.

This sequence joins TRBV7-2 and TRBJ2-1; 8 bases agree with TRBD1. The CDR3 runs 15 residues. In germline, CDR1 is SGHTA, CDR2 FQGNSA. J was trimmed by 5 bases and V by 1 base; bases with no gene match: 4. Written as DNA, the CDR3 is TGTGCCAGCAGCTTAGGGACAGGGCCAGACAATGAGCAGTTCTTC. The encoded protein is CASSLGTGPDNEQFF.

The CDR3 DNA reads TGTGCCAGCAGCCCCGGACAGGGGTACCATGGCTACACCTTC. Protein: CASSPGQGYHGYTF. The chain joins TRBV7-2 to TRBJ1-2; TRBD1 matches 9 bases. This CDR3 region has 14 residues. Trimming at V came to 5 bases and at J to 6 bases, leaving 7 bases not matched to a gene. In germline, CDR1 is SGHTA, CDR2 FQGNSA.

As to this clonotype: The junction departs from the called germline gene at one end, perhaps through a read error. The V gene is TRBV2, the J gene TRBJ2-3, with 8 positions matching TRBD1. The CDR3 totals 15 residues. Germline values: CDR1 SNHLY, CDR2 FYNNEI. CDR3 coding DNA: TGTGCCCGCAGGGAGACAGGGGTTGGCACAGATACGCAGTATTTT. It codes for CARRETGVGTDTQYF.

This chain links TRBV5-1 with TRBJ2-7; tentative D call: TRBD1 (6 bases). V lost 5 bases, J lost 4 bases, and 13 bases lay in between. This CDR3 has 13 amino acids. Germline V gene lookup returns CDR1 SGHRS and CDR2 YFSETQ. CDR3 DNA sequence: TGCGCCAGCAGAGAACAGGGCGAGTACGAGCAGTACTTC. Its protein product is CASREQGEYEQYF. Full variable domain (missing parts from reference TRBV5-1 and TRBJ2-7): KAGVTQTPRYLIKTRGQQVTLSCSPISGHRSVSWYQQTPGQGLQFLFEYFSETQRNKGNFPGRFSGRQFSNSRSEMNVSTLELGDSALYLCASREQGEYEQYFGPGTRLTVT.

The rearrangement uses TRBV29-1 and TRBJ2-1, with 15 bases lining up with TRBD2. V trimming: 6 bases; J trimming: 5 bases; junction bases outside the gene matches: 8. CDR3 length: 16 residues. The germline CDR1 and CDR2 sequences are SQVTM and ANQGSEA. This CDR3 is CSVRTSGRAVNNEQFF. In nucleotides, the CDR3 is TGCAGCGTCCGGACTAGCGGGAGGGCCGTTAACAATGAGCAGTTCTTC.

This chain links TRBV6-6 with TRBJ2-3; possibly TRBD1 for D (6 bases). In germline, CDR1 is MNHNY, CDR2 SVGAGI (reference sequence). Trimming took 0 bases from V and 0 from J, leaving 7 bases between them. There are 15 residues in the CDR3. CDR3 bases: TGTGCCAGCAGTTACTCGGACAGTAGCACAGATACGCAGTATTTT. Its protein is CASSYSDSSTDTQYF.

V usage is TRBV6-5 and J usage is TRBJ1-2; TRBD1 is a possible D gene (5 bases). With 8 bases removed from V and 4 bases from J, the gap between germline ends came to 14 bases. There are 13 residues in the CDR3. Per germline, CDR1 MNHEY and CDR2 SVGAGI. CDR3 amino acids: CASRSRAPYGYTF. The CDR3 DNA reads TGTGCCAGCCGTAGCAGGGCGCCCTATGGCTACACCTTC.

The CDR3 loop reads CASTRVWPSHEQYF. The CDR3 nucleotides read TGTGCCAGCACCAGAGTTTGGCCTAGCCACGAGCAGTACTTC. The chain is built from TRBV6-2 or TRBV6-3 and TRBJ2-7, with a tentative D call TRBD2 (5 bases). The germline V gene encodes CDR1 MNHEY and CDR2 SVGEGT. The V gene lost 7 bases and the J gene lost 5 bases, with 18 bases spanning the gap. This CDR3 is 14 amino acids long.

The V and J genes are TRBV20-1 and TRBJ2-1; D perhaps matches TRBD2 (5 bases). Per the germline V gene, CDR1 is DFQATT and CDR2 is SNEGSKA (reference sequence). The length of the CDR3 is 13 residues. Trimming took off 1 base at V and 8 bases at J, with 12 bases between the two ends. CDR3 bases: TGCAGTGCTAGAGGGACTGGGAGCGATGAGCAGTTCTTC. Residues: CSARGTGSDEQFF.

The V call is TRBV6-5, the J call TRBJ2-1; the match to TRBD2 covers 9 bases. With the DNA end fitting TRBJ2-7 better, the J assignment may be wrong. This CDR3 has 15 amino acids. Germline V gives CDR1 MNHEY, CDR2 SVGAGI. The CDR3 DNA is TGTGCCAGCAGTTACGGGCTAGCGGGGTTGGGGGAGCAGTACTTC. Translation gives CASSYGLAGLGEQYF.